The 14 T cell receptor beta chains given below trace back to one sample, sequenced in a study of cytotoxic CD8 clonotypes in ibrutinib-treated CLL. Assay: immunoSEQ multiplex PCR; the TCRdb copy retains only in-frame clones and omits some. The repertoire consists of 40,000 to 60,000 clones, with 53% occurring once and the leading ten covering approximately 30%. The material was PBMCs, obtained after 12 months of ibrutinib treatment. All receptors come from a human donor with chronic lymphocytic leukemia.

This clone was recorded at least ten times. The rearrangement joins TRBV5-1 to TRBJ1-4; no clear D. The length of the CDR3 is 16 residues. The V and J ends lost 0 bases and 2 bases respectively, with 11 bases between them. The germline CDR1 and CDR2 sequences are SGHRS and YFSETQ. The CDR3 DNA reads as TGCGCCAGCAGCTTGGGTAGGGATCGTACTAATGAAAAACTGTTTTTT. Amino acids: CASSLGRDRTNEKLFF.

The CDR3 DNA is TGTGCCATCAGTGAGGCCCAGGGTTTGGGGACCCAGTACTTC. It is translated as CAISEAQGLGTQYF. The V call is TRBV10-3, the J call TRBJ2-5; perhaps TRBD1 as D (5 bases). The CDR3 runs 14 residues. In germline, CDR1 is ENHRY, CDR2 SYGVKD. Trimming removed 2 bases at V and 7 bases at J, with 14 bases between.

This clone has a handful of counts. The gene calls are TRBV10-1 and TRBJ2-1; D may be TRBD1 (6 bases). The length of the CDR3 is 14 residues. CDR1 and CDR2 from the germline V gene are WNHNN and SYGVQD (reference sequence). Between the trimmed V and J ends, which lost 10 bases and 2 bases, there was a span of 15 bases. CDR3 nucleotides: TGCGCCAACGAGCTAGGGGACACCTACAATGAGCAGTTCTTC. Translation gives CANELGDTYNEQFF.

CDR3 coding DNA: TGTGCCAGCAGGATCTTTAATGAAAAACTGTTTTTT. It specifies CASRIFNEKLFF. The chain uses TRBV6-1 and TRBJ1-4; D is ambiguous. This CDR3 contains 12 residues. V was shortened by 6 bases and J by 4 bases, with 6 bases between the two germline ends. The germline V gene encodes CDR1 MNHNS and CDR2 SASEGT.

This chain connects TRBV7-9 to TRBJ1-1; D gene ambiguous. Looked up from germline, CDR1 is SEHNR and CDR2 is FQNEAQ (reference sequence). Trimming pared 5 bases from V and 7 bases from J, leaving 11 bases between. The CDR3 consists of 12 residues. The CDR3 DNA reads TGTGCCAGCAGCCTCGACGGCTTTGAAGCTTTCTTT. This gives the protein CASSLDGFEAFF.

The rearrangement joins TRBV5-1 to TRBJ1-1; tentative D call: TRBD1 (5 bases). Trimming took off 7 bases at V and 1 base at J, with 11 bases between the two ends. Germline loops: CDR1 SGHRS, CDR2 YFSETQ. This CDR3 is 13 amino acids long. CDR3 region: CASRGTANTEAFF. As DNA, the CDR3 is TGCGCCAGCCGGGGGACGGCGAACACTGAAGCTTTCTTT.

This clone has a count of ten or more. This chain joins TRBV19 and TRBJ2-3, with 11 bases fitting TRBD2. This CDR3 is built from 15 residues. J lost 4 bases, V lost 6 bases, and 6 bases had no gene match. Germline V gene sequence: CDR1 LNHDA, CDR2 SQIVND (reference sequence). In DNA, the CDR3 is TGTGCCAGTAGCCCTAGCGGGAGGCTGGCAGATACGCAGTATTTT. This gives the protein CASSPSGRLADTQYF.

The CDR3 is CASRRTTGFYSNTEAFF. DNA of the CDR3: TGTGCCAGCAGACGCACCACAGGGTTTTACTCGAACACTGAAGCTTTCTTT. This chain uses TRBV5-6 with TRBJ1-1; possibly TRBD1 for D (6 bases). This CDR3 region has 17 residues. Trimming left V 5 bases short and J 1 base short, with 21 bases between. The germline V gene encodes CDR1 SGHDT and CDR2 YYEEEE.

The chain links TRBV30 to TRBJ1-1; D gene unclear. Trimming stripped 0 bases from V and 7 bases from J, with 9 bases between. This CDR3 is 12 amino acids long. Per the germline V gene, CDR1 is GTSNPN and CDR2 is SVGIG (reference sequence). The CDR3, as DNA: TGTGCCTGGAGTGTTAGTATTCTTGAAGCTTTCTTT. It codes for CAWSVSILEAFF.

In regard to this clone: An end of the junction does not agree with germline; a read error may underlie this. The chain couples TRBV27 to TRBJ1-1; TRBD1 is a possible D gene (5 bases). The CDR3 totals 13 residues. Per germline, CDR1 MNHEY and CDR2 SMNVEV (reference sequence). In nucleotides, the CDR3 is TGTGCCAGCAGTTTCGTGCCAGGGTCGGGAGGGGTCTTT. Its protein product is CASSFVPGSGGVF.

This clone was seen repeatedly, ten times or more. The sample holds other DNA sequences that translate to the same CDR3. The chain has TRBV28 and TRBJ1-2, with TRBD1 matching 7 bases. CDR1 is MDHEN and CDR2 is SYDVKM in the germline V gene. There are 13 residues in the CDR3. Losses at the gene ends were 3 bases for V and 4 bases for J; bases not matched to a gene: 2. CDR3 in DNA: TGTGCCAGCAGTTTGACAGGGCCCTATGGCTACACCTTC. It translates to CASSLTGPYGYTF.

The CDR3 coding sequence is TGTGCCACCAGCAGACCGGGACAGGGGGGGACCGGGGAGCTGTTTTTT. This encodes CATSRPGQGGTGELFF. V is TRBV15 and J is TRBJ2-2, with TRBD1 matching over 11 bases. CDR3 length equals 16 residues. The junction had 4 bases not matched to a gene; V was cut back by 2 bases and J by 5 bases. Per the germline V gene, CDR1 is LNHNV and CDR2 is YYDKDF (reference sequence).

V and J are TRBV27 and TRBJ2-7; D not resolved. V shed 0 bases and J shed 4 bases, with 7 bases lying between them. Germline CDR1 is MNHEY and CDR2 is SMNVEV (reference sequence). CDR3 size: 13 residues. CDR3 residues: CASSLSPAYEQYF. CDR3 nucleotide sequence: TGTGCCAGCAGTTTATCCCCGGCATACGAGCAGTACTTC.

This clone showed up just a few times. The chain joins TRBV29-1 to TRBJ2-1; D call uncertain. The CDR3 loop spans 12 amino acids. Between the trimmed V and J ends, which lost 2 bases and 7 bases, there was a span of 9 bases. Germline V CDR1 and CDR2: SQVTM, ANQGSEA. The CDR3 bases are TGCAGCGTTGAAAGGCTTCAGAATGAGCAGTTCTTC. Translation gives CSVERLQNEQFF.